A single sample gave rise to the 8 T cell receptor beta chains below, sequenced in a study of technical replicates of blood from four donors. Sequencing was performed with immunoSEQ multiplex PCR; in TCRdb, only in-frame clones are kept and a portion is missing. The repertoire holds approximately 79,000 clones, around 97% seen once, with around 0.18% in the top ten. Sequencing was performed on T cells isolated from PBMCs. All receptors come from a human donor in good health.

The chain carries TRBV29-1 and TRBJ2-3; 15 bases line up with TRBD2. The trim removed 6 bases at V and 0 bases at J, leaving 10 bases unmatched. From germline, CDR1 is SQVTM and CDR2 ANQGSEA. The CDR3 is made up of 18 amino acids. The CDR3 sequence is CSVGFQGLAGGSTDTQYF. The CDR3 bases are TGCAGCGTGGGATTCCAGGGACTAGCGGGGGGTAGCACAGATACGCAGTATTTT.

The chain recombines TRBV9 with TRBJ2-3, with a weak D call TRBD2 (5 bases). CDR3 length equals 15 residues. Trimming cost V 1 base and J 2 bases, with 11 bases left between them. CDR1 SGDLS and CDR2 YYNGEE come from the germline V gene. CDR3 sequence: CASSVTSEDTDTQYF. For the CDR3, the DNA is TGTGCCAGCAGCGTAACTAGTGAGGACACAGATACGCAGTATTTT.

The J gene is TRBJ1-1, the V gene TRBV19, with no clear D. Germline V gene sequence: CDR1 LNHDA, CDR2 SQIVND (reference sequence). Between the trimmed V and J ends, which lost 3 bases and 0 bases, there was a span of 8 bases. The CDR3 has 14 amino acids. The CDR3: CASSILQLNTEAFF. The DNA of the CDR3 is TGTGCCAGTAGTATTTTACAGTTGAACACTGAAGCTTTCTTT. Filled out from reference TRBV19 and TRBJ1-1, the complete variable domain reads DGGITQSPKYLFRKEGQNVTLSCEQNLNHDAMYWYRQDPGQGLRLIYYSQIVNDFQKGDIAEGYSVSREKKESFPLTVTSAQKNPTAFYLCASSILQLNTEAFFGQGTRLTVV.

The genes are TRBV7-9 and TRBJ2-5, with D possibly TRBD1 on 5 matching bases. This CDR3 spans 13 amino acids. Germline CDR1 SEHNR, CDR2 FQNEAQ (reference sequence). V lost 5 bases, J lost 2 bases, and 9 bases lay in between. The CDR3 loop is CASSTGRQETQYF. The DNA of the CDR3 is TGTGCCAGCAGCACAGGACGGCAAGAGACCCAGTACTTC.

This chain links TRBV19 with TRBJ2-7; D call uncertain. Trimming took 5 bases from V and 4 from J, leaving 15 bases between them. Per germline, CDR1 LNHDA and CDR2 SQIVND (reference sequence). This CDR3 is built from 14 residues. CDR3 DNA sequence: TGTGCCAGTAGTGATTTAGCACTTGATTACGAGCAGTACTTC. Translated, it gives CASSDLALDYEQYF. Variable domain in full (rest from reference TRBV19 and TRBJ2-7): DGGITQSPKYLFRKEGQNVTLSCEQNLNHDAMYWYRQDPGQGLRLIYYSQIVNDFQKGDIAEGYSVSREKKESFPLTVTSAQKNPTAFYLCASSDLALDYEQYFGPGTRLTVT.

This rearrangement joins TRBV28 to TRBJ2-5; the D is unclear. CDR3 size: 11 residues. CDR1 and CDR2 (germline): MDHEN, SYDVKM. V dropped 8 bases and J dropped 3 bases, with 7 bases sitting between them. CDR3 DNA: TGTGCCAGCTCCTCTAAAGAGACCCAGTACTTC. Translating it yields CASSSKETQYF.

The chain recombines TRBV4-1 with TRBJ2-7, with a tentative D call TRBD1 (5 bases). Germline-derived CDR1 and CDR2 are MGHRA and YSYEKL. CDR3 length: 15 residues. Trimming left V 0 bases short and J 0 bases short, with 9 bases between. The CDR3 protein is CASSQEDRPSYEQYF. The CDR3 region has the DNA TGCGCCAGCAGCCAAGAAGACAGACCCTCCTACGAGCAGTACTTC.

The chain recombines TRBV19 with TRBJ2-7; 12 positions agree with TRBD1. CDR3 length: 14 amino acids. The germline CDR1 and CDR2 sequences are LNHDA and SQIVND (reference sequence). V gave up 6 bases and J gave up 6 bases; unmatched junction bases: 6. DNA of the CDR3: TGTGCCAGTAGGCCGGGACAGGGGGCCCCCGAGCAGTACTTC. Amino acid sequence: CASRPGQGAPEQYF.